This T cell receptor (beta chain) was retrieved from a study of T-cell reconstitution after alpha-beta-depleted transplantation in children. Study conclusions and caveats: Newly generated T cells supplied most T-cell counts and diversity one year post-transplant. Reportedly, only several hundred clones from non-depleted graft cells drove alpha-beta T-cell counts at about two months. Several patients had high TCRbeta diversity at day 60; it came from surviving recipient T cells and thymic progenitors.

The sample holds one count of this clonotype. The antigen is undetermined. One end of the junction fails to match germline, which may point to a read error. Unique molecular identifiers were incorporated when the TCRbeta library was constructed. TCRdb reprocessed the PCR reads via MiXCR and lists one record per CDR3 protein. The sample has hundreds of thousands of distinct CDR3 sequences; 10% to 15% are singletons. The CDR3 spans 13 residues. The germline V gene has CDR1 SQVTM and CDR2 ANQGSEA. This sequence originates from a male patient younger than 18 who had a stem cell transplant for acute myeloid leukemia, so the T cells may come from the graft donor. This specimen consisted of PBMCs, mostly from graft donor cells, obtained 360 days after TCRalphabeta/CD19-depleted stem cell transplant. The gene calls are TRBV29-1 and TRBJ2-1, with TRBD2 identical over 9 bases. The CDR3 is CSVGTSSYDEQFF. The DNA of the CDR3 is TGCAGCGTGGGGACTAGCTCCTACGATGAGCAGTTCTTC.